Included here is one T cell receptor (beta chain) sequence, with context. The data belong to a study of PD-1 blockade in mismatch repair-deficient tumors. Germline V gives CDR1 DFQATT, CDR2 SNEGSKA (reference sequence). This CDR3 spans 10 amino acids. The method was immunoSEQ multiplex PCR; TCRdb's version includes in-frame clones alone and lacks a portion of them. The table lists some 85,000 clones, roughly 80% of them singletons. The sequence came from an adult with mismatch repair-deficient cancer. The chain recombines TRBV20-1 with TRBJ2-7, with 8 nucleotides matching TRBD2. The material sequenced was peripheral blood, taken 44 weeks after starting pembrolizumab. The CDR3 DNA follows: TGCAGACCGGGGGGGCACGAGCAGTACTTC. Protein sequence: CRPGGHEQYF.